This is a list of T cell receptor beta chains from one sample in a study of T cell responses to AZD1222 COVID-19 vaccine. The method was immunoSEQ multiplex PCR; TCRdb's version includes in-frame clones alone and lacks a portion of them. The sample shows 110,000 to 150,000 clones, around 93% of them seen only once. Specimen: peripheral blood, collected 28 days after the second AZD1222 dose. The receptors were sampled from an adult who received the AZD1222 COVID-19 vaccine. The CDR3 runs from the conserved cysteine through the conserved F or W. A D gene is named only where the DNA matches it firmly. Clone size is shown for a subset of rows, as once, few, many or a class of expanded clone.

j_call d_call cdr3_length v_call clone_size cdr3_aa cdr3_nt
TRBJ2-1 TRBD2 13 TRBV20-1 once CSASSGRYNEQFF TGCAGTGCTAGTAGCGGGAGGTACAATGAGCAGTTCTTC
TRBJ1-6 TRBD1 15 TRBV28 - CASSFSQGANSPLHF TGTGCCAGCAGTTTTAGTCAGGGGGCGAATTCACCCCTCCACTTT
TRBJ1-6 TRBD1 15 TRBV3-1/TRBV3-2 - CASSQSGGAFSPLHF TGTGCCAGCAGCCAATCAGGGGGCGCATTTTCACCCCTCCACTTT
TRBJ2-7 TRBD2 17 TRBV6-7 - CASSNPLLAGGRYEQYF TGTGCCAGCAGTAACCCGCTTTTAGCGGGAGGGAGATACGAGCAGTACTTC
TRBJ1-4 - 14 TRBV18 - CASSPVVINEKLFF TGTGCCAGCTCACCAGTCGTGATCAATGAAAAACTGTTTTTT
TRBJ1-3 - 13 TRBV7-9 - CASSLAGGNTIYF TGTGCCAGCAGCTTAGCAGGGGGAAACACCATATATTTT
TRBJ1-1 TRBD1 15 TRBV5-4 - CASSFLDRGQTEAFF TGTGCCAGCAGCTTCTTAGACAGGGGGCAGACTGAAGCTTTCTTT
TRBJ2-6 TRBD1 15 TRBV7-2 - CASSRDRGRANVLTF TGTGCCAGCAGCCGGGACAGGGGTAGAGCCAACGTCCTGACTTTC
TRBJ1-2 - 16 TRBV9 - CASRPGTFLGRQGYTF TGTGCCAGCCGTCCCGGGACCTTCTTAGGTCGTCAAGGCTACACCTTC
TRBJ2-2 - 14 TRBV6-2/TRBV6-3 - CASSGSENTGELFF TGTGCCAGCAGCGGCTCGGAGAACACCGGGGAGCTGTTTTTT
TRBJ2-1 - 17 TRBV3-1/TRBV3-2 - CASSPSARHPTYNEQFF TGTGCCAGCAGCCCCTCGGCCCGACATCCAACCTACAATGAGCAGTTCTTC
TRBJ1-5 - 14 TRBV5-5 once CASSFLDSNQPQHF TGTGCCAGCAGCTTTCTGGATAGCAATCAGCCCCAGCATTTT
TRBJ1-2 - 13 TRBV6-5 - CASGARANYGYTF TGTGCCAGCGGAGCTCGAGCTAACTATGGCTACACCTTC
TRBJ2-1 - 16 TRBV19 - CASSKEAGRPYNEQFF TGTGCCAGTAGCAAGGAGGCAGGGAGACCCTACAATGAGCAGTTCTTC
TRBJ2-7 TRBD2 15 TRBV6-5 few CASSMLAGGTYEQYF TGTGCCAGCAGCATGCTAGCGGGAGGTACCTACGAGCAGTACTTC
TRBJ2-1 TRBD2 18 TRBV7-2 - CASSFLPSGRSGYNEQFF TGTGCCAGCAGCTTCCTACCTAGCGGGAGGAGTGGGTACAATGAGCAGTTCTTC
TRBJ1-2 - 15 TRBV27 - CASSLDRYPNYGYTF TGTGCCAGCAGTCTAGACAGATATCCTAACTATGGCTACACCTTC